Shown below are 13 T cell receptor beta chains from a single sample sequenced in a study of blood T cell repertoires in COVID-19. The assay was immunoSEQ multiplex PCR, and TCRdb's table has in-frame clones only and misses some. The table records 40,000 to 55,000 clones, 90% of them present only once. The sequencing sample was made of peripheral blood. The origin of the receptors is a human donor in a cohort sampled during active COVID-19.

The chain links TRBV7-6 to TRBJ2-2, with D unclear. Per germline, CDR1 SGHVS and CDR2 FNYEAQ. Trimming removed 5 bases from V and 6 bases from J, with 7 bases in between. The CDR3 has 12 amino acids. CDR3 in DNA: TGTGCCAGCAGCCCCTTTCCCGGGGAGCTGTTTTTT. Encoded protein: CASSPFPGELFF.

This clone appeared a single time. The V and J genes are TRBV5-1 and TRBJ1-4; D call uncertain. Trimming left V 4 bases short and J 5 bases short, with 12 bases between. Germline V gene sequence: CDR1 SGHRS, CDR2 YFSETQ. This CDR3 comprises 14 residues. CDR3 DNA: TGCGCCAGCAGCCCGGACGGAGGGAATGAAAAACTGTTTTTT. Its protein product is CASSPDGGNEKLFF.

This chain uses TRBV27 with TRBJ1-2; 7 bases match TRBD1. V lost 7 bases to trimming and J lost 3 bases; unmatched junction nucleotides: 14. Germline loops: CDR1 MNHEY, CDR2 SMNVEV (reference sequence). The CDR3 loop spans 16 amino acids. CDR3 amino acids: CASTPYRGTKDYGYTF. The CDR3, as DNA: TGTGCCAGCACACCCTACAGGGGTACTAAGGACTATGGCTACACCTTC.

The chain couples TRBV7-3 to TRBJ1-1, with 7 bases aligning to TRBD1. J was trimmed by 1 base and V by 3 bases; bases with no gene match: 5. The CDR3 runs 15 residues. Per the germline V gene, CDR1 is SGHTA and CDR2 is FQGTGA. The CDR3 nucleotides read TGTGCCAGCAGCTTTGACAGGGAGCGGAACACTGAAGCTTTCTTT. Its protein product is CASSFDRERNTEAFF.

This CDR3 reads CATRPMRTVNTEAFF. The DNA of the CDR3 is TGTGCCACCAGACCAATGCGGACAGTGAACACTGAAGCTTTCTTT. J is TRBJ1-1 and V is TRBV15, with D perhaps TRBD1 (6 bases). V was shortened by 6 bases and J by 0 bases, with 14 bases between the two germline ends. The CDR3 has 15 residues. Germline CDR1 is LNHNV and CDR2 is YYDKDF (reference sequence). Full variable domain (outside the CDR3, taken from reference TRBV15 and TRBJ1-1): DAMVIQNPRYQVTQFGKPVTLSCSQTLNHNVMYWYQQKSSQAPKLLFHYYDKDFNNEADTPDNFQSRRPNTSFCFLDIRSPGLGDTAMYLCATRPMRTVNTEAFFGQGTRLTVV.

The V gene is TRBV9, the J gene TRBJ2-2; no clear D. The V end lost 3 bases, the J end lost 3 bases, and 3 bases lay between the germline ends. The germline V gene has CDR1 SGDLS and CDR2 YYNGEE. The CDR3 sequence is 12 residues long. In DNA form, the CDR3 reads TGTGCCAGCAGCGCTGACACCGGGGAGCTGTTTTTT. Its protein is CASSADTGELFF. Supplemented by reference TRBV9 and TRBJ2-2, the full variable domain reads DSGVTQTPKHLITATGQRVTLRCSPRSGDLSVYWYQQSLDQGLQFLIQYYNGEERAKGNILERFSAQQFPDLHSELNLSSLELGDSALYFCASSADTGELFFGEGSRLTVL.

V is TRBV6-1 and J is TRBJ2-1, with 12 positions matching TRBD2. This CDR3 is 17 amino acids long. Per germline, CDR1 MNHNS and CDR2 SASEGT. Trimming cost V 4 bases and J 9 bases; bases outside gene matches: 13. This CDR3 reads CASSALPLAGGPGEQFF. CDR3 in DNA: TGTGCCAGCAGTGCACTCCCTCTAGCGGGGGGGCCAGGTGAGCAGTTCTTC.

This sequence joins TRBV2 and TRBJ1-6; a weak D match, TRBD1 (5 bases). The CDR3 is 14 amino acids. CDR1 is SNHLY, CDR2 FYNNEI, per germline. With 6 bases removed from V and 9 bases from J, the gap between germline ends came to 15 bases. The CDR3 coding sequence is TGTGCCAGCAGCCCGGGACTGGGGGGTTCACCCCTCCACTTT. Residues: CASSPGLGGSPLHF.

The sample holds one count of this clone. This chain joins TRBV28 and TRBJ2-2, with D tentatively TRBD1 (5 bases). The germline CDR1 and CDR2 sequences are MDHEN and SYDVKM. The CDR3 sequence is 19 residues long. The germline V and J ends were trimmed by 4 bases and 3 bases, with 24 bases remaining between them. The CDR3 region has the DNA TGTGCCAGCAGTTCGGTACAATTCAGGGTTCCCGAGGACACCGGGGAGCTGTTTTTT. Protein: CASSSVQFRVPEDTGELFF.

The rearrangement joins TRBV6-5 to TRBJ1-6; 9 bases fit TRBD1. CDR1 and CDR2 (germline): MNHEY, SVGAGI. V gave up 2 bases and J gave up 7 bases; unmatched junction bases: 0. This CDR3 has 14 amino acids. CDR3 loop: CASSYDRGNSPLHF. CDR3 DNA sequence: TGTGCCAGCAGTTACGACAGGGGGAATTCACCCCTCCACTTT.

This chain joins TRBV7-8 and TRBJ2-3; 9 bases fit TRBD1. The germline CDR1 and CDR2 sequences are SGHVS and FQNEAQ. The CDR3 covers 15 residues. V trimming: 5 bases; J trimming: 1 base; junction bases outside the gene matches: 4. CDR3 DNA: TGTGCCAGCAGCGAACACAGGGGGCGCACAGATACGCAGTATTTT. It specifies CASSEHRGRTDTQYF.

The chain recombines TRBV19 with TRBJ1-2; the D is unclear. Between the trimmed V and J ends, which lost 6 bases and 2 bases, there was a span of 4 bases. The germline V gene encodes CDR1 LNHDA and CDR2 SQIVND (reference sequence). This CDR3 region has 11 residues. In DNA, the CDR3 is TGTGCCAGTAGACAGAACTATGGCTACACCTTC. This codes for CASRQNYGYTF.

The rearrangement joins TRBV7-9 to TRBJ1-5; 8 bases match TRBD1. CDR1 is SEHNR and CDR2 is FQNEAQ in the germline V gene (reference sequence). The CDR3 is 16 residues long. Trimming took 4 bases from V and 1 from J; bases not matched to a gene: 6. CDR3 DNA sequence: TGTGCCAGCAGCTCGATAGACAGGGGAAGCAATCAGCCCCAGCATTTT. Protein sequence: CASSSIDRGSNQPQHF.